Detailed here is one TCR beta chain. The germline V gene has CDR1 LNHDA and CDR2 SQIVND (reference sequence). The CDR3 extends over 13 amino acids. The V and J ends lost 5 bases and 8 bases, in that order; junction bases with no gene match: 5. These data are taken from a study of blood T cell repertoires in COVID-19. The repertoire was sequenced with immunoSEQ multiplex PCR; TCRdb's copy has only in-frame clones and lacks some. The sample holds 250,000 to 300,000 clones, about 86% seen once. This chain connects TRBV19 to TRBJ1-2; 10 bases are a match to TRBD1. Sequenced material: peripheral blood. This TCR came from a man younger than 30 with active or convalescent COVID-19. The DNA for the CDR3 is TGTGCCAGTAGTCCGACAGGGGGCCGCGGCTACACCTTC. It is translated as CASSPTGGRGYTF. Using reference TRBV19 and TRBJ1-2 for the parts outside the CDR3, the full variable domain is DGGITQSPKYLFRKEGQNVTLSCEQNLNHDAMYWYRQDPGQGLRLIYYSQIVNDFQKGDIAEGYSVSREKKESFPLTVTSAQKNPTAFYLCASSPTGGRGYTFGSGTRLTVV.